This T cell receptor beta chain is drawn from a study of blood T cell repertoires in COVID-19. Study information: Acute and convalescent COVID-19 specimens originated in the United States, Italy and Spain. T cells, B-cell-depleted T cells, or PBMCs provided the cDNA or gDNA that served as material.

This clone has only a few counts. The ends were cut back, 5 bases at V and 4 bases at J, with 21 bases in the middle. This CDR3 has 16 residues. CDR1 and CDR2 from the germline V gene are SGHRS and YFSETQ. Original methodology: Reference gene primers were amplified, and this amplification served to estimate nucleated cell counts. The repertoire was sequenced with immunoSEQ multiplex PCR; TCRdb's copy has only in-frame clones and lacks some. V, J and clone size derive from that table, while D and trimming were established from the DNA sequence. The table has 200,000 or so clones, around 84% seen once; the top ten hold approximately 6%.

V is TRBV5-1 and J is TRBJ1-1; TRBD1 might be the D (6 bases). Specimen: peripheral blood. This sequence was found in an elderly man with acute or convalescent COVID-19. CDR3 nucleotides: TGCGCCAGCAGGCCCTCGGCAGGGGAATTAGGCACTGAAGCTTTCTTT. It encodes CASRPSAGELGTEAFF.